Shown below are 3 T cell receptor beta chains from a single sample sequenced in a study of human T cells and chemical hapten exposure. Described time point: patch test 1, 2 weeks after DPC sensitization. The treatment denotes: therapeutic diphenylcyclopropenone sensitization with weekly scalp DPC. MiXCR, applied by TCRdb to the RACE reads, yields one record per CDR3 protein. This sample has about 380,000 distinct CDR3 sequences, with about 4.4% found just once. Here the sequenced sample was whole blood, taken in connection with sensitization to the hapten diphenylcyclopropenone (DPC). The receptors shown here come from a woman aged 50 to 60 with alopecia areata. Some clones in this sample may be carry-over from other donors' samples.

This clonotype was recorded many times. The chain recombines TRBV24-1 with TRBJ2-1, with 10 bases fitting TRBD2. This CDR3 has 16 residues. The V and J ends lost 3 bases and 5 bases, in that order; junction bases with no gene match: 6. Germline values: CDR1 KGHDR, CDR2 SFDVKD. CDR3 bases: TGTGCCACCAGTGATCCGCTAGCGGGAGTCGACAATGAGCAGTTCTTC. Its translation is CATSDPLAGVDNEQFF.

This rearrangement joins TRBV28 to TRBJ1-5; TRBD1 aligns across 7 bases. The V gene's germline CDR1 is MDHEN and CDR2 SYDVKM. This CDR3 is built from 15 residues. V shed 5 bases and J 2 bases; nucleotides not matched to a gene: 6. In DNA form, the CDR3 reads TGTGCCAGCAGTACTTACAGGGGTGGCAATCAGCCCCAGCATTTT. Amino acid sequence: CASSTYRGGNQPQHF.

The chain has TRBV9 and TRBJ2-3; TRBD1 matches 8 bases. V lost 2 bases to trimming and J lost 8 bases; unmatched junction nucleotides: 1. Germline CDR1 and CDR2: SGDLS and YYNGEE. There are 12 residues in the CDR3. CDR3 coding DNA: TGTGCCAGCAGCGTCACAGGGGGTACGCAGTATTTT. This sequence encodes CASSVTGGTQYF.